This TCR beta chain is from a study of identical twins. General study results and limits: The study found excess low generation probability among twin-shared out-of-frame alpha sequences. Within beta out-of-frame sequences, the excess sharing observed between twins was weaker.

This clonotype was recorded at least ten times. The antigen is undetermined. Unique molecular identifiers were present on the cDNA, which also gained a universal primer site by template switching. MiXCR, run by TCRdb on the 5' RACE reads, gives a single entry per CDR3 protein. The data contain approximately 140,000 distinct CDR3 sequences, roughly 3.5% of them singletons. The TCR was taken from a man aged 18-30 years in good health. Material: memory T cells sorted from blood.

CDR3 sequence: CASSQEGRSSGYTF. The CDR3, as DNA: TGCGCCAGCAGCCAAGAGGGACGGTCTAGCGGCTACACCTTC. This sequence joins TRBV4-3 and TRBJ1-2; maybe TRBD1 (5 bases). The CDR3 is made up of 14 amino acids. Germline loops: CDR1 LGHNA, CDR2 YSLEER. V dropped 0 bases and J dropped 8 bases, with 13 bases sitting between them.